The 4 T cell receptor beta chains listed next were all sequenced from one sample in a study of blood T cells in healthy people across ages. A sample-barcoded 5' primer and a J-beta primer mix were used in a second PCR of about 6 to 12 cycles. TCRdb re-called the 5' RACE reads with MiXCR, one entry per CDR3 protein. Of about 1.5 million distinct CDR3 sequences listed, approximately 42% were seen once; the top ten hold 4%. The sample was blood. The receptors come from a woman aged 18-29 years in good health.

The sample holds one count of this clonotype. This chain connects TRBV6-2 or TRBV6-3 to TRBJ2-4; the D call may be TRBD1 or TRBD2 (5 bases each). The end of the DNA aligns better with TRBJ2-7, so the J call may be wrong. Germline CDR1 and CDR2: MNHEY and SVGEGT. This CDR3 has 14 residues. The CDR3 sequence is CASSYSRVRGEQYF. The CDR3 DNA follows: TGTGCCAGCAGTTACTCGAGGGTGAGGGGCGAGCAGTACTTC.

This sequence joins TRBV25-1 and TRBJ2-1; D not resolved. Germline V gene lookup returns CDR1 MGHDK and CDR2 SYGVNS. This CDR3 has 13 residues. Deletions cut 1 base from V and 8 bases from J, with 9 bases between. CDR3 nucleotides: TGTGCCAGCAGTGAATTGGGAAGGGATGAGCAGTTCTTC. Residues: CASSELGRDEQFF.

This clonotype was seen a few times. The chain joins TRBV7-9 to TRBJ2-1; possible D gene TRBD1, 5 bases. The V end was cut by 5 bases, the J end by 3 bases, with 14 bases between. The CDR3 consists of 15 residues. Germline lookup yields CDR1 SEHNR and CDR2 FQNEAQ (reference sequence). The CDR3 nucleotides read TGTGCCAGCAGCCCGGCTAGGGGAAGCTACAATGAGCAGTTCTTC. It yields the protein CASSPARGSYNEQFF.

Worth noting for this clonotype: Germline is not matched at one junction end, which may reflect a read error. The CDR3 sequence: CSASRGNRPQHF. The CDR3 nucleotides are TGCAGTGCTAGTCGGGGAAATCGGCCCCAGCATTTT. The V and J genes are TRBV20-1 and TRBJ1-5; the D is unclear. CDR3 size: 12 residues. Per the germline V gene, CDR1 is DFQATT and CDR2 is SNEGSKA (reference sequence).